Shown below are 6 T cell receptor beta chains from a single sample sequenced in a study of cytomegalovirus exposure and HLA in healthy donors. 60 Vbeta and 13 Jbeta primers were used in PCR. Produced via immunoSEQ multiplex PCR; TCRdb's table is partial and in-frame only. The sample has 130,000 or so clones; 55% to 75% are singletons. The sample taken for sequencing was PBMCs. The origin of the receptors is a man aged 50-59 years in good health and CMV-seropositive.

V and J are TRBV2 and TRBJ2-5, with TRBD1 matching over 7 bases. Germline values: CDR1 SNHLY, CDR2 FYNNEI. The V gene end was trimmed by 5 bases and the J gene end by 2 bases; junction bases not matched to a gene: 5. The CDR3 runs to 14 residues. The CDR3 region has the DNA TGTGCCAGCAGTCTGGGACAGACTCAAGAGACCCAGTACTTC. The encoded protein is CASSLGQTQETQYF. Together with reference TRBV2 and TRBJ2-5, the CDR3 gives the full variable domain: EPEVTQTPSHQVTQMGQEVILRCVPISNHLYFYWYRQILGQKVEFLVSFYNNEISEKSEIFDDQFSVERPDGSNFTLKIRSTKLEDSAMYFCASSLGQTQETQYFGPGTRLLVL.

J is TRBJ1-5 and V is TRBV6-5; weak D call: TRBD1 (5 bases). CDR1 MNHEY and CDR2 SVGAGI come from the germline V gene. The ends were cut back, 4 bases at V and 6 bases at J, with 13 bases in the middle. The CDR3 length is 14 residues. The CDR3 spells CASSSQRQGQPQHF. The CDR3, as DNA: TGTGCCAGCAGTTCACAGAGGCAGGGTCAGCCCCAGCATTTT.

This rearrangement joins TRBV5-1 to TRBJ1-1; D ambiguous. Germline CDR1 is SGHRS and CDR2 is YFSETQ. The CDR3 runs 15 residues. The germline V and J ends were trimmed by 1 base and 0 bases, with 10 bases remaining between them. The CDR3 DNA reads TGCGCCAGCAGCTTGAGCCCAAGCATGAACACTGAAGCTTTCTTT. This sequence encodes CASSLSPSMNTEAFF.

In DNA, the CDR3 is TGTGCCAGTAGTGCAACAGGGGGCACTAACTATGGCTACACCTTC. This sequence encodes CASSATGGTNYGYTF. The V and J genes are TRBV19 and TRBJ1-2, with 9 bases identical to TRBD1. V gave up 5 bases and J gave up 0 bases; unmatched junction bases: 4. Germline V lookup: CDR1 LNHDA, CDR2 SQIVND (reference sequence). The CDR3 is 15 amino acids.

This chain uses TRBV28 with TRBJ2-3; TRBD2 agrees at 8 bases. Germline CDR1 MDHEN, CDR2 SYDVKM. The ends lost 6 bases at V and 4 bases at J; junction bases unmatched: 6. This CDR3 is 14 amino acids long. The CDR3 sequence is CASRASGSADTQYF. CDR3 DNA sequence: TGTGCCAGCAGGGCCAGCGGGAGCGCAGATACGCAGTATTTT.

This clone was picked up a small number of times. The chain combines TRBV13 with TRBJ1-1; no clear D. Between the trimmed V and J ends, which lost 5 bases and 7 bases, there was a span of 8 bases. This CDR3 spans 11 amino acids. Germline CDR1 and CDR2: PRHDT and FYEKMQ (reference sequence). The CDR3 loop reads CASSLQNEAFF. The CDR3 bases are TGTGCCAGCAGCCTACAGAATGAAGCTTTCTTT. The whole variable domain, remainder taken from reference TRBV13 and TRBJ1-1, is AAGVIQSPRHLIKEKRETATLKCYPIPRHDTVYWYQQGPGQDPQFLISFYEKMQSDKGSIPDRFSAQQFSDYHSELNMSSLELGDSALYFCASSLQNEAFFGQGTRLTVV.